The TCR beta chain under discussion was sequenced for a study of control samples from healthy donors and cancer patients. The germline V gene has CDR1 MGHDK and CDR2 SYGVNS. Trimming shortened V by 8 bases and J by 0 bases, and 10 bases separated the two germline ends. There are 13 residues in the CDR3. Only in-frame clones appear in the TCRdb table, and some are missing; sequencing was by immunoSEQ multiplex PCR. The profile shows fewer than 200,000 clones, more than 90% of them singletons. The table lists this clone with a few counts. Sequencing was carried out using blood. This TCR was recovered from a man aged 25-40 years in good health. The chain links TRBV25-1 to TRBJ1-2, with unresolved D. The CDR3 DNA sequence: TGTGCCAGCGGATCTACGGCTAACTATGGCTACACCTTC. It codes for CASGSTANYGYTF.